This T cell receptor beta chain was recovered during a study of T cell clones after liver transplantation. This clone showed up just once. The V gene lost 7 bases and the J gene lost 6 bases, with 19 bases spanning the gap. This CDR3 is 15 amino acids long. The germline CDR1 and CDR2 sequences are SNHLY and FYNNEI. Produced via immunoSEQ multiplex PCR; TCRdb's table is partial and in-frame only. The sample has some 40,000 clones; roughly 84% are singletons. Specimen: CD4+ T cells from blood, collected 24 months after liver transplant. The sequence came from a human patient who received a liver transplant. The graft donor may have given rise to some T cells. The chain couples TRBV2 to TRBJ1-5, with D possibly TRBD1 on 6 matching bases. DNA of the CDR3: TGTGCCAGCACCGGGACATGGGGGCTTGGTCAGCCCCAGCATTTT. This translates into CASTGTWGLGQPQHF. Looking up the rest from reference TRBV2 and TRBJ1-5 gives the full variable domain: EPEVTQTPSHQVTQMGQEVILRCVPISNHLYFYWYRQILGQKVEFLVSFYNNEISEKSEIFDDQFSVERPDGSNFTLKIRSTKLEDSAMYFCASTGTWGLGQPQHFGDGTRLSIL.